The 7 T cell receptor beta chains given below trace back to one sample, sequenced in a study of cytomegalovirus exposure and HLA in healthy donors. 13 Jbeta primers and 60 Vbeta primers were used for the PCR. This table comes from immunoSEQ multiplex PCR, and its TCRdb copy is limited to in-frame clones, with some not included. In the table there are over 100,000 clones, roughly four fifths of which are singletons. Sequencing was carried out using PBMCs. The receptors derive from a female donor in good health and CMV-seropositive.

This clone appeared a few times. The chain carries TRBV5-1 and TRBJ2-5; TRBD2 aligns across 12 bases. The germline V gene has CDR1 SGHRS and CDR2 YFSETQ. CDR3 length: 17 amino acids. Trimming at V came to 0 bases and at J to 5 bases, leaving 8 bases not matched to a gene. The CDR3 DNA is TGCGCCAGCAGCTTGGCCGGGCTAGCGGGAGGGCCCGAGACCCAGTACTTC. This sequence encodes CASSLAGLAGGPETQYF. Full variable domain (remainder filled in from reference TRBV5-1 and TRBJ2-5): KAGVTQTPRYLIKTRGQQVTLSCSPISGHRSVSWYQQTPGQGLQFLFEYFSETQRNKGNFPGRFSGRQFSNSRSEMNVSTLELGDSALYLCASSLAGLAGGPETQYFGPGTRLLVL.

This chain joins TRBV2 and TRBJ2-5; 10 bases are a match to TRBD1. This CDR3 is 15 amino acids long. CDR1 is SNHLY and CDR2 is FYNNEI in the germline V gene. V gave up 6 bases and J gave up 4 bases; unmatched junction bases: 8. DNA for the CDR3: TGTGCCAGCAGCCCGACAGGGGGCGATCCAGAGACCCAGTACTTC. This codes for CASSPTGGDPETQYF.

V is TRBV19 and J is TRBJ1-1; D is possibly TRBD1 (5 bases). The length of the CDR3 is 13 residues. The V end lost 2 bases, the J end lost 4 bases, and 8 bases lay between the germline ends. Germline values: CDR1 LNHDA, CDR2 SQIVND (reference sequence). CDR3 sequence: CASSIRGSTEAFF. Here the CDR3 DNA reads TGTGCCAGTAGTATAAGGGGAAGCACTGAAGCTTTCTTT.

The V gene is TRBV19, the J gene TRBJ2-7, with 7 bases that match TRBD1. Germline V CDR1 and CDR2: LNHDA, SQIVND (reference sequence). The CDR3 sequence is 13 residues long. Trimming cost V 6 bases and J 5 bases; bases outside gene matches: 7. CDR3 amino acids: CASRDDRANEQYF. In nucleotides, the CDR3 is TGTGCCAGTAGAGATGACAGGGCCAACGAGCAGTACTTC.

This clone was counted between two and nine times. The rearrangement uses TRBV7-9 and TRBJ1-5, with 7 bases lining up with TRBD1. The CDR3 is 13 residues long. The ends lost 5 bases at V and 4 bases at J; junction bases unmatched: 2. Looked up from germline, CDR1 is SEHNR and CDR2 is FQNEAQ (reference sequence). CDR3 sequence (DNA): TGTGCCAGCAGCCCGGGACAGAATCAGCCCCAGCATTTT. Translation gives CASSPGQNQPQHF.

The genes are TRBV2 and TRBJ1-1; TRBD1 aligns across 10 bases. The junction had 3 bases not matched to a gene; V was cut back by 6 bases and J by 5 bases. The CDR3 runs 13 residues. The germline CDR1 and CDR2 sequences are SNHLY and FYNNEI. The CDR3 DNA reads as TGTGCCAGCAGCGGACAGGGGGTGACTGAAGCTTTCTTT. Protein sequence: CASSGQGVTEAFF.

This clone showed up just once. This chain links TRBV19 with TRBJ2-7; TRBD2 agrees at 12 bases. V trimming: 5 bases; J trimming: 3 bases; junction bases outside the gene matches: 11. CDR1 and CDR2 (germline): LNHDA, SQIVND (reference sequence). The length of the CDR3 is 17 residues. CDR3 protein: CASSGPVGTSGFYEQYF. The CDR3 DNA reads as TGTGCCAGTAGTGGTCCCGTGGGGACTAGCGGGTTCTACGAGCAGTACTTC.